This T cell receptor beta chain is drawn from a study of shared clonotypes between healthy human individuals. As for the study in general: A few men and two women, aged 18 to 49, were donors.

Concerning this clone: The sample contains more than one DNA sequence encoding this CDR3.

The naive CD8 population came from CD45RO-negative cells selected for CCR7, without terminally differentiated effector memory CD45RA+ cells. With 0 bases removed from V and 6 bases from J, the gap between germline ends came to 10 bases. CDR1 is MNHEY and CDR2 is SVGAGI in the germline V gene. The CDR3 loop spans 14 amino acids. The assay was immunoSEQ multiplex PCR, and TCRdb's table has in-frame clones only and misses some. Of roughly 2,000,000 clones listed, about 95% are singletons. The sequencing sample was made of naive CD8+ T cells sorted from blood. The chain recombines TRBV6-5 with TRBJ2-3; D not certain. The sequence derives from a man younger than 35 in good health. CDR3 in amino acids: CASSYSIGPDTQYF. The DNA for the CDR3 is TGTGCCAGCAGTTACTCGATAGGGCCGGATACGCAGTATTTT.